Included here is one T cell receptor beta chain sequence, with context. TCR beta chains were sequenced at survey level with immunoSEQ. The protocol was immunoSEQ multiplex PCR, while the TCRdb copy is restricted to in-frame clones and leaves out a portion. The sample consists of around 54,000 clones, 80% to 95% of them appearing once. Source material: PBMCs. This TCR came from a man aged 35-49 years with rheumatoid arthritis.

This chain's CDR3 is CASSRATGKETQYF. Here the CDR3 DNA reads TGTGCCAGCAGTCGCGCGACAGGGAAAGAGACCCAGTACTTC. This rearrangement joins TRBV3-1 (or the pseudogene TRBV3-2) to TRBJ2-5; TRBD1 matches 7 bases. Germline values: CDR1 LGHDT, CDR2 YNNKEL (reference sequence). Trimming at V came to 6 bases and at J to 3 bases, leaving 7 bases not matched to a gene. The CDR3 loop spans 14 amino acids.